This T cell receptor beta chain stems from a study of blood T cells in healthy people across ages (dated by TCRdb to the mid-2010s). With respect to the entire study: In model experiments, roughly one uniquely barcoded TCR beta cDNA molecule per two T cells was captured by template switching. Age-related changes in TCR beta repertoire diversity were measured in the study by deep sequencing normalized with unique cDNA molecular identifiers. Donors were grouped into four age groups: young (average about 15 years), middle-aged (39), aged (around 60) and long-lived (just over 80). To avoid experimental bias, donors of different ages were randomly spread across the sequencing lanes. For two donors (one aged 18 to 30 and one aged 80 or older), the study analyzed two additional independent replicas of 1 million unique cDNA reads from the same blood draw. Summary of the overall study and its limitations: Observed TCR beta diversity per million T cells fell roughly linearly with age, and a significant reduction was already apparent by age around 40. The long-lived group showed more naive CD4+ T cells, fewer expanded clones and increased TCR diversity than the aged group, suggesting age selection. Observed TCR beta diversity correlated strongly with the percentage of naive T cells measured by flow cytometry. Bulk unsorted PBMC profiling prevented conclusive comparison of naive and antigen-experienced compartments. Because donor CMV infection status was unknown, age-related changes in expanded clonotypes were potentially confounded. Estimates of total diversity from one million sequenced T cells were regarded as lower bounds and underestimates.

The CDR3, cysteine through phenylalanine, is 11 amino acids long. CDR3 DNA only is kept here, 33 bases in frame from base 1. The germline V gene (reference sequence) specifies DFQATT as CDR1 and SNEGSKA as CDR2. Trimming costs V 7 bases and J 3 bases, and their ends lie 9 bases apart. Systemically healthy Caucasian individuals from Russia, approximately 39 in total and aged 6 to 90 years, were included as donors. Roughly 10 milliliters of peripheral blood were collected from each donor into EDTA-treated Vacutainer tubes. Ficoll-Paque density-gradient centrifugation was used to isolate PBMCs, with at least 6 million obtained per sample. Total RNA, at least 5 micrograms per sample, was extracted from PBMCs with Trizol reagent. The percentages of naive CD45RAhigh/CD27high T cells were determined by flow cytometry on a PBMC aliquot from every donor. For this clonotype: Its antigen is currently not known. Base qualities were left out, and no much larger clone turns up one base away.

The protocol used for the library was 5' RACE. Sequencer: Illumina HiSeq 2500. A second PCR of 7 to 11 cycles was performed with a sample-barcoded 5' primer and a J-beta primer mix. A unique molecular identifier was introduced onto each TCR beta cDNA molecule by a template-switch 5' adaptor carrying 12 random nucleotides. Each sample yielded at least 3 million CDR3-containing paired-end reads. First-strand cDNA was synthesized from all RNA with the Mint cDNA synthesis kit, primed by a TRBC-specific oligonucleotide. All cDNA was treated with uracil-DNA glycosylase and then went through a first 18-cycle PCR with the universal primers M1SS and BC2_uni_R. Per the source publication's procedure: Each sample was normalized by randomly selecting 1 million high-quality reads, each carrying a distinct molecular identifier. Instead of being binned into consensus sequences, reads that shared molecular identifiers were thrown out. MiTCR, run with a Q25 quality threshold and the strictest error-elimination algorithm, handled CDR3 identification, clonotype clustering and error correction. A nonparametric unseen species model with Euler transformation was used to estimate a lower bound on total TCR beta diversity. The raw public reads went through TCRdb reprocessing: fastp at Q25, MiXCR clone calling, in-frame beta chains kept. A single entry per CDR3 protein holds the most common genes and DNA from its merged rows. The V and J calls and clone size come from TCRdb's table, not from the authors' own analysis. This sample holds 950,000 to 1,200,000 distinct CDR3 sequences; around two fifths were observed only once. The top ten hold roughly 13% of the sample.

The specimen sequenced was blood. The chain links TRBV20-1 with TRBJ1-2; there is no confident call for the D gene. The TCR comes from a man younger than 35 in good health. The nucleotides read TGCAGTGAGGCAAGTCACTATGGCTACACCTTC. It translates as CSEASHYGYTF.